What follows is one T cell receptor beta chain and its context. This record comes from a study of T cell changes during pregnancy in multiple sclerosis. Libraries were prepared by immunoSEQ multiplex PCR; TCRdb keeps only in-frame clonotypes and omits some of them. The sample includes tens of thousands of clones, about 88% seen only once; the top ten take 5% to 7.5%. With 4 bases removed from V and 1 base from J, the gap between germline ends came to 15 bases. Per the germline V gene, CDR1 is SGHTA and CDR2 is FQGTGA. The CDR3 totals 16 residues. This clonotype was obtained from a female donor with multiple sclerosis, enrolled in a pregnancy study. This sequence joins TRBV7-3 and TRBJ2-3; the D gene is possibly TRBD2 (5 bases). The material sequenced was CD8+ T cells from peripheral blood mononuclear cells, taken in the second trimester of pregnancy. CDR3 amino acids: CASSSNGEWGTDTQYF. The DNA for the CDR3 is TGTGCCAGCAGCTCTAACGGGGAGTGGGGCACAGATACGCAGTATTTT.